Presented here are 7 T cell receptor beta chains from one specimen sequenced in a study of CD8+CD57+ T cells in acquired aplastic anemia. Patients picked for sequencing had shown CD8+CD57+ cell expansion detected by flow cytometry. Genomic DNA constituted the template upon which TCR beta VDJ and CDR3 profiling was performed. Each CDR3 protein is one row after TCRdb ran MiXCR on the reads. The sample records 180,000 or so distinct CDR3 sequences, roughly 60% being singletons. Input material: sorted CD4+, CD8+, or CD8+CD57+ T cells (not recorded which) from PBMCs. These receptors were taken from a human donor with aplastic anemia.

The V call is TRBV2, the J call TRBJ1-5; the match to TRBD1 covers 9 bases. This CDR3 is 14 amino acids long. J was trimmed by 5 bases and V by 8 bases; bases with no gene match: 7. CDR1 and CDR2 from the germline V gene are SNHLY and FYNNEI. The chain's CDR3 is CASGRTGVDQPQHF. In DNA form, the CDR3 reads TGTGCCAGCGGCCGGACAGGGGTGGATCAGCCCCAGCATTTT. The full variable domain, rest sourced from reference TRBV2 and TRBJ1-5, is EPEVTQTPSHQVTQMGQEVILRCVPISNHLYFYWYRQILGQKVEFLVSFYNNEISEKSEIFDDQFSVERPDGSNFTLKIRSTKLEDSAMYFCASGRTGVDQPQHFGDGTRLSIL.

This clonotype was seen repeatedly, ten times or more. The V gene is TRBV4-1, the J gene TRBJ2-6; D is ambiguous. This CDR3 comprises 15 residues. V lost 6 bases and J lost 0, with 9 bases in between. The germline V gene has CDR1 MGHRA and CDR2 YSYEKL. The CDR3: CASSRPDSGANVLTF. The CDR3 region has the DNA TGCGCCAGCAGTCGGCCTGACTCTGGGGCCAACGTCCTGACTTTC.

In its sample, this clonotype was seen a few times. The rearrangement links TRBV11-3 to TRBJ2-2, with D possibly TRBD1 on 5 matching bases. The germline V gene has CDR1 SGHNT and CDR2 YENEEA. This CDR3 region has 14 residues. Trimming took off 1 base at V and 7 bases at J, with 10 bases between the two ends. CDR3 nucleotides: TGTGCCAGCAGCTTAGCAGGGCTGCACGGGGAGCTGTTTTTT. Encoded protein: CASSLAGLHGELFF.

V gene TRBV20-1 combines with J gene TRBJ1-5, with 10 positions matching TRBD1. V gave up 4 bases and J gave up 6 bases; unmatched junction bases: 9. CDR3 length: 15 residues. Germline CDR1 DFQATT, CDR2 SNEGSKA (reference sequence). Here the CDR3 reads CSATRDRGLGQPQHF. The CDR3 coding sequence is TGCAGTGCTACCCGTGACAGGGGGCTTGGTCAGCCCCAGCATTTT.

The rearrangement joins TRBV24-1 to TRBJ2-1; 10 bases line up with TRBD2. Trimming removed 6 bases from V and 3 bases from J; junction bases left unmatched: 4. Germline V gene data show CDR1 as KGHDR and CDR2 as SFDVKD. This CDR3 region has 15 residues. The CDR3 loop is CATSPSGGNYNEQFF. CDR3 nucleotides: TGTGCCACCAGTCCTAGCGGGGGAAACTACAATGAGCAGTTCTTC.

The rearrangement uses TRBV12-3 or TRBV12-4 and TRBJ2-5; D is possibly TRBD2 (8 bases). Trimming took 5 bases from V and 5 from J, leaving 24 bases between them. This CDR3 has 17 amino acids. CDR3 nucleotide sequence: TGTGCCAGCAGTAAGAGGGACAGATTAGCGGGAATGGAGACCCAGTACTTC. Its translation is CASSKRDRLAGMETQYF.

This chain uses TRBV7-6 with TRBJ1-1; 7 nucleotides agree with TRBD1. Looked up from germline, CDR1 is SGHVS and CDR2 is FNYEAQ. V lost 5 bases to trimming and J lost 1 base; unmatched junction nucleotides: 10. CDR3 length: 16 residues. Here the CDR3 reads CASSLQEDRANTEAFF. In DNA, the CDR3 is TGTGCCAGCAGCCTACAGGAAGACAGGGCGAACACTGAAGCTTTCTTT.